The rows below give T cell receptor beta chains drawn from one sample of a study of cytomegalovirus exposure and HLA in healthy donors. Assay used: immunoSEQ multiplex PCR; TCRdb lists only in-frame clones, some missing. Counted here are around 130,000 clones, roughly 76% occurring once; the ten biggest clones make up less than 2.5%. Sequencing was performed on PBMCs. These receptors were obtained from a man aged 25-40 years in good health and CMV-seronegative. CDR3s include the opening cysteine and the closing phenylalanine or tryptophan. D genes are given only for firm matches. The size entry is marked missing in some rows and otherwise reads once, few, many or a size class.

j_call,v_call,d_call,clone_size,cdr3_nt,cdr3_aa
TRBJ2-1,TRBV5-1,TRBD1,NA,TGCGCCAGCAGCTTGCCGGGACAGTACAATGAGCAGTTCTTC,CASSLPGQYNEQFF
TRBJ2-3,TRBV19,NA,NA,TGTGCCAGTAGTATAGATCATAGTCGAGATACGCAGTATTTT,CASSIDHSRDTQYF
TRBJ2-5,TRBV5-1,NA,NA,TGCGCCAGCAGCTTGGGTGGCAAGGGGAAAGAGACCCAGTACTTC,CASSLGGKGKETQYF
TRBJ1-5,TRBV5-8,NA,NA,TGTGCCAGCAGCTTGGCGCGGGGCTCAGGCCAGCCCCAGCATTTT,CASSLARGSGQPQHF
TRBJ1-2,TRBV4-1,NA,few,TGCGCCAGCAGCTATTCCCCGGCCGGAGGCTCTGGCTACACCTTC,CASSYSPAGGSGYTF
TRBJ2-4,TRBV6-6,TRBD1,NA,TGTGCCAGCAGCGGACAGGGCGTAGCCAAAAACATTCAGTACTTC,CASSGQGVAKNIQYF
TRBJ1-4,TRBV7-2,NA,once,TGTGCCAGCAGCTTACATGAGGGTAAACTGTTTTTT,CASSLHEGKLFF
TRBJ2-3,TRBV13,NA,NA,TGTGCCAGCCGATCCCAGGACACAGATACGCAGTATTTT,CASRSQDTDTQYF
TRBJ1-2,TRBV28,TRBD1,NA,TGTGCCAGCAGTGGGGCCCCCGACAGGGGGCAAGGCTACACCTTC,CASSGAPDRGQGYTF
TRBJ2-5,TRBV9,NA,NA,TGTGCCAGCAGCCTACTAGATGAGAAGACCCAGTACTTC,CASSLLDEKTQYF
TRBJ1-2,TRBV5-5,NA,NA,TGTGCCAGCAGTTCGGCTGCAGGATACAACTATGGCTACACCTTC,CASSSAAGYNYGYTF
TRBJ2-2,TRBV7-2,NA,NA,TGTGCCAGCAGCCTTAACACCGGGGAGCTGTTTTTT,CASSLNTGELFF
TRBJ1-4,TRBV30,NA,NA,TGTGCCTGGTCAGCTTTGGGCGGGGCAACTAATGAAAAACTGTTTTTT,CAWSALGGATNEKLFF
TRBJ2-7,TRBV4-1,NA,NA,TGCGCCAGCAGCCCCGCATCCAGGGCTCACGAGCAGTACTTC,CASSPASRAHEQYF
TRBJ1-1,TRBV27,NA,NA,TGTGCCAGCAGTCTCCAGGGGAACACTGAAGCTTTCTTT,CASSLQGNTEAFF
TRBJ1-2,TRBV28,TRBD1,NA,TGTGCCAGCAGCCTGACAGGGGGCAACGGCGGCTACACCTTC,CASSLTGGNGGYTF
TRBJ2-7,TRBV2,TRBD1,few,TGTGCCAGCACGAAGGGGACAGCAAGCTCCTACGAGCAGTACTTC,CASTKGTASSYEQYF
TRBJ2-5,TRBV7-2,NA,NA,TGTGCCAGCAGCCGCTTCGGGGATCAAGAGACCCAGTACTTC,CASSRFGDQETQYF
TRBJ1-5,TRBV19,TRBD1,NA,TGTGCCAGTAGTACCGGGGACAGAGATCAGCCCCAGCATTTT,CASSTGDRDQPQHF
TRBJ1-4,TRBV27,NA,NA,TGTGCCAGCAGTTGGCAGGGGTTTAATGAAAAACTGTTTTTT,CASSWQGFNEKLFF
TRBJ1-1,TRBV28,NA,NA,TGTGCCACCTCGGGGATACGGCTGAACACTGAAGCTTTCTTT,CATSGIRLNTEAFF
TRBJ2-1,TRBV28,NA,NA,TGTGCCAGCAGCCAAATCAATGAGCAGTTCTTC,CASSQINEQFF
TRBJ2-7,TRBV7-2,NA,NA,TGTGCCAGCAGCTTCGGGAGCTCCTACGAGCAGTACTTC,CASSFGSSYEQYF
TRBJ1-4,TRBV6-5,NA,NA,TGTGCCAGCAGTTACTCGGCGGTTAATGAAAAACTGTTTTTT,CASSYSAVNEKLFF
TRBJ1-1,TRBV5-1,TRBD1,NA,TGCGCCAGCAGCTCCCGACAGGGGGCCACTGAAGCTTTCTTT,CASSSRQGATEAFF
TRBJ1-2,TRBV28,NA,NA,TGTGCCAGCCGCGCGGCCAGGGCCTATGGCTACACCTTC,CASRAARAYGYTF
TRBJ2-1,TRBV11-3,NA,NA,TGTGCCAGCAGCGGGGCGACCAATGAGCAGTTCTTC,CASSGATNEQFF
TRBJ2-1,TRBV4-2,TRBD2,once,TGTGCCAGCAGCCAAGAGGGGCGGGGGGCCTACAATGAGCAGTTCTTC,CASSQEGRGAYNEQFF
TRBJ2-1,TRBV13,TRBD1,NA,TGTGCCAGCAGCGATACGGGACAGGGATACAATGAGCAGTTCTTC,CASSDTGQGYNEQFF
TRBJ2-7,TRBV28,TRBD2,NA,TGTGCCAGCAGCTCCTTACCGGGACTAGCGGGGGGCCATCTGTCCTACGAGCAGTACTTC,CASSSLPGLAGGHLSYEQYF
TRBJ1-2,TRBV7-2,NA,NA,TGTGCCAGCAGCTTTTTCAGGGGCTCGTATGGCTACACCTTC,CASSFFRGSYGYTF
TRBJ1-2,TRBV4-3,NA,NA,TGCGCCAGCAGCCAATCGACGGAGACTAACTATGGCTACACCTTC,CASSQSTETNYGYTF
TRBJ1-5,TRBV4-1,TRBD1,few,TGCGCCAGCAGCCCTCAGGGGGCGGGATGGCCCCAGCATTTT,CASSPQGAGWPQHF
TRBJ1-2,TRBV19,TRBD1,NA,TGTGCCAGTAGGGGGACAGGGGGCGACTATGGCTACACCTTC,CASRGTGGDYGYTF
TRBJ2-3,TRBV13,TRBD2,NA,TGTGCCAGCAGCTCCAGGACTAGCGGGGGGGACACAGATACGCAGTATTTT,CASSSRTSGGDTDTQYF
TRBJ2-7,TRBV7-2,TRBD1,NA,TGTGCCAGCAGCTCGTCCGGGACAGCGTCCTACGAGCAGTACTTC,CASSSSGTASYEQYF
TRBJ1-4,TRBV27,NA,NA,TGTGCCTCTAAAGGGGGGGGAGGGTTGAGGGACGAAAAACTGTTTTTT,CASKGGGGLRDEKLFF
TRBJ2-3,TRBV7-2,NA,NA,TGTGCCAGCAGCTTAGTCGCAGATACGCAGTATTTT,CASSLVADTQYF
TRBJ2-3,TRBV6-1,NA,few,TGTGCCAGCAGTGAACAACACACAGATACGCAGTATTTT,CASSEQHTDTQYF
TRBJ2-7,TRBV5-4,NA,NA,TGTGCCAGCAGCTTGAATACAGCTGTCGAGCAGTACTTC,CASSLNTAVEQYF
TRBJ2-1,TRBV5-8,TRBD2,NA,TGTGCCAGCAGCTTAGAGCGGGGGGGCCCTTACAATGAGCAGTTCTTC,CASSLERGGPYNEQFF
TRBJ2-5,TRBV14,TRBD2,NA,TGTGCCAGCAGCCCTATAGGAAGCGGGGCTAAACAAGAGACCCAGTACTTC,CASSPIGSGAKQETQYF
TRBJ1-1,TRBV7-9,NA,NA,TGTGCCAGCACCCGTTGGAGGGGCTCAGAGAACACTGAAGCTTTCTTT,CASTRWRGSENTEAFF
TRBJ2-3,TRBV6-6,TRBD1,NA,TGTGCCAGCAGTGCCCATCGACAGGGAGATACGCAGTATTTT,CASSAHRQGDTQYF
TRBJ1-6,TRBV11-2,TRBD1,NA,TGTGCCAGCAGCTTATATGGGACAGAGAATTCACCCCTCCACTTT,CASSLYGTENSPLHF
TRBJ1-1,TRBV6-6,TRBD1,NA,TGTGCCAGCAGTTACGAGGGACAGGAGAACACTGAAGCTTTCTTT,CASSYEGQENTEAFF
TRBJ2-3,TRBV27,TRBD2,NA,TGTGCCAGCAGTTTACTTCGGACTAGCGGGGGCACAGATACGCAGTATTTT,CASSLLRTSGGTDTQYF
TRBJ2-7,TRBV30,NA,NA,TGTGCCTTATGGGGGGATCTCGAGCAGTACTTC,CALWGDLEQYF
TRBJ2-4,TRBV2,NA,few,TGTGCCAGCAGTGAAAGGTGGATCAGCCTGGCCAAAAACAGTCAGTACTTC,CASSERWISLAKNSQYF
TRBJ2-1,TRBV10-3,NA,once,TGTGCCTCGTCACGAGGGTTATTAGATGAGCAGTTCTTC,CASSRGLLDEQFF
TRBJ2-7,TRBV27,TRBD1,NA,TGTGCCAGCAGTTCTCCGGGACAGATGACGAACGAGCAGTACTTC,CASSSPGQMTNEQYF
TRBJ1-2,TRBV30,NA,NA,TGTGCCTGGAGCGTCCCCGGGCTCCCGGGGGGCTATGGCTACACCTTC,CAWSVPGLPGGYGYTF
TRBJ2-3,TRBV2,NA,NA,TGTGCCAGCAGTGTTGGTCAGAGCGTCGCAGATACGCAGTATTTT,CASSVGQSVADTQYF
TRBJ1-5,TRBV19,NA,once,TGTGCCAGTAGTATGAGGGCCGGGGGGCAGCCCCAGCATTTT,CASSMRAGGQPQHF
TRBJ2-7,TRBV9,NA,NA,TGTGCCAGCAGCGTAGCACCTAGCGCTCACTACGAGCAGTACTTC,CASSVAPSAHYEQYF
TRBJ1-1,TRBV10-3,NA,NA,TGTGCCATCAGTGTGAAACTCGGGAGCAACACTGAAGCTTTCTTT,CAISVKLGSNTEAFF
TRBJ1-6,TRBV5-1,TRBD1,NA,TGCGCCAGCAGCTCGCGTCCCGGGACAGGGGGCCCTTCAGTGTCACCCCTCCACTTT,CASSSRPGTGGPSVSPLHF
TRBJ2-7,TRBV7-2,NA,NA,TGTGCCAGCAGCCAGACTCGGGACGAGCAGTACTTC,CASSQTRDEQYF